This TCR beta chain is from a study of cytomegalovirus exposure and HLA in healthy donors. This CDR3 has 17 amino acids. Deletions cut 5 bases from V and 6 bases from J, with 25 bases between. Per the germline V gene, CDR1 is SEHNR and CDR2 is FQNEAQ (reference sequence). General study points: Listed as cytomegalovirus-associated were 164 TCR beta chains.

Some clones are missing from TCRdb's copy, which holds only in-frame ones; the method was immunoSEQ multiplex PCR. The sample yields some 130,000 clones, 89% seen once. This clone was seen a handful of times. Its antigen remains unidentified. The rearrangement joins TRBV7-9 to TRBJ1-2; D is unclear. Specimen: PBMCs. This TCR derives from a young woman in good health and CMV-seronegative. This CDR3 is CASSPKTNEDGMDGYTF. CDR3 DNA sequence: TGTGCCAGCAGCCCAAAAACGAATGAGGACGGGATGGATGGCTACACCTTC.